The 3 T cell receptor beta chains in this list originate from one sample, sequenced in a study of post-analysis software for immune sequencing data. General study findings and limits: About five TRBV segments, including TRBV5-6, TRBV5-1 and TRBV20-1, were more frequent in patients than controls.

Unique molecular identifiers were present in the TCR beta cDNA libraries. TCRdb reprocessed the PCR reads via MiXCR and lists one record per CDR3 protein. Among hundreds of thousands of distinct CDR3 sequences listed, around 60% were seen once. Their target antigens are unknown. The sequencing sample was made of blood. The receptors stem from a girl aged 2 to 10 with multiple sclerosis.

The chain is built from TRBV3-1 and TRBJ2-1, with 8 bases lining up with TRBD2. The CDR3 is 17 residues long. With 0 bases clipped from V and 7 bases from J, the junction kept 11 bases outside the gene matches. CDR1 and CDR2 from the germline V gene are LGHDT and YNNKEL (reference sequence). The CDR3 nucleotides are TGTGCCAGCAGCCAAGATTTAAGCGGGAGTTCCCCAAATGAGCAGTTCTTC. Translating gives CASSQDLSGSSPNEQFF.

This chain links TRBV2 with TRBJ1-5, with a weak D call TRBD1 (6 bases). The germline gives CDR1 SNHLY, CDR2 FYNNEI. The CDR3 runs to 14 residues. The germline V and J ends were trimmed by 5 bases and 6 bases, with 14 bases remaining between them. The CDR3 spells CASSPPGQVQPQHF. CDR3 bases: TGTGCCAGCAGTCCCCCGGGACAAGTTCAGCCCCAGCATTTT.

The chain is built from TRBV11-2 and TRBJ2-7; D gene unclear. Between the trimmed V and J ends, which lost 0 bases and 4 bases, there was a span of 19 bases. The CDR3 totals 17 residues. The germline V gene encodes CDR1 SGHAT and CDR2 FQNNGV. As DNA, the CDR3 is TGTGCCAGCAGCTTAGATGGGGTGGGGTTTTCTCGGTACGAGCAGTACTTC. Translated, it gives CASSLDGVGFSRYEQYF.